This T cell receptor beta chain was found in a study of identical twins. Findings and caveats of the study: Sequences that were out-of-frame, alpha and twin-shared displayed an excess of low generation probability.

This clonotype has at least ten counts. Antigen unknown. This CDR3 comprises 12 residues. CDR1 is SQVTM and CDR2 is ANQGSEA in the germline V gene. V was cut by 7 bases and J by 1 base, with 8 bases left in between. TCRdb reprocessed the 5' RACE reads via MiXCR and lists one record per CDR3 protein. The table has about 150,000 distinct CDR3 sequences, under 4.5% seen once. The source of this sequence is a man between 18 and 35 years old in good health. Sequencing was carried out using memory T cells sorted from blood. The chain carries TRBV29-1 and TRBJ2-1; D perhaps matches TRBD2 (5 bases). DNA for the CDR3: TGCAGCGCCGGGATTTCCTACAATGAGCAGTTCTTC. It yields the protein CSAGISYNEQFF.